One sample yielded the 27 T cell receptor beta chains listed below, sequenced in a study of T cells in localized non-small cell lung cancer. Using immunoSEQ multiplex PCR, the repertoire was profiled, and TCRdb retains in-frame clones only, with some absent. This sample has approximately 5,400 clones, with 35% to 45% found just once. The input for sequencing was lung tumor tissue, taken before any cancer treatment. These receptors all stem from a male donor aged 60 or over with stage I squamous cell lung carcinoma.

This clone was counted only a few times. J is TRBJ1-1 and V is TRBV9, with TRBD1 matching over 8 bases. The CDR3 is made up of 14 amino acids. CDR1 SGDLS and CDR2 YYNGEE come from the germline V gene. Losses at the gene ends were 2 bases for V and 8 bases for J; bases not matched to a gene: 8. The CDR3 protein is CASSVDRVPREAFF. The CDR3 nucleotides are TGTGCCAGCAGCGTGGACAGGGTCCCCAGGGAAGCTTTCTTT.

The chain is built from TRBV9 and TRBJ1-5; 7 nucleotides agree with TRBD1. Germline trimming cut 0 bases from V and 5 bases from J; bases unmatched to any gene: 5. CDR1 and CDR2 (germline): SGDLS, YYNGEE. There are 15 residues in the CDR3. CDR3 amino acids: CASSVGGGGHQPQHF. The CDR3 region has the DNA TGTGCCAGCAGCGTAGGAGGAGGGGGCCATCAGCCCCAGCATTTT. Combining the CDR3 with reference TRBV9 and TRBJ1-5 gives the whole variable domain DSGVTQTPKHLITATGQRVTLRCSPRSGDLSVYWYQQSLDQGLQFLIQYYNGEERAKGNILERFSAQQFPDLHSELNLSSLELGDSALYFCASSVGGGGHQPQHFGDGTRLSIL.

The CDR3 coding sequence is TGTGCCAGCAGCTGGGGCAGCTCCTACAATGAGCAGTTCTTC. It is translated as CASSWGSSYNEQFF. The chain uses TRBV9 and TRBJ2-1; maybe TRBD1 (5 bases). Trimming removed 4 bases at V and 0 bases at J, with 8 bases between. Germline CDR1 and CDR2: SGDLS and YYNGEE. This CDR3 comprises 14 residues.

The rearrangement joins TRBV19 to TRBJ2-7; D is tentatively TRBD1 or TRBD2 (5 bases each). The V and J ends lost 7 bases and 3 bases respectively, with 16 bases between them. CDR1 and CDR2 from the germline V gene are LNHDA and SQIVND (reference sequence). This CDR3 is 14 amino acids long. The CDR3: CASTTGTPIYEQYF. As DNA, the CDR3 is TGTGCCAGTACCACCGGGACCCCCATCTACGAGCAGTACTTC. The whole variable domain, remainder taken from reference TRBV19 and TRBJ2-7, is DGGITQSPKYLFRKEGQNVTLSCEQNLNHDAMYWYRQDPGQGLRLIYYSQIVNDFQKGDIAEGYSVSREKKESFPLTVTSAQKNPTAFYLCASTTGTPIYEQYFGPGTRLTVT.

This clone occurred a few times. The chain links TRBV19 to TRBJ1-6; 9 bases line up with TRBD1. The CDR3 runs 17 residues. CDR1 is LNHDA and CDR2 is SQIVND in the germline V gene (reference sequence). With 5 bases clipped from V and 7 bases from J, the junction kept 12 bases outside the gene matches. CDR3 sequence reads: CASSGYRDRDLNSPLHF. The CDR3 DNA follows: TGTGCCAGTAGTGGATATCGGGACAGGGATTTGAATTCACCCCTCCACTTT.

This sequence joins TRBV28 and TRBJ1-4; 11 bases map to TRBD1. Trimming at V came to 5 bases and at J to 7 bases, leaving 6 bases not matched to a gene. The CDR3 has 15 residues. CDR1 and CDR2 from the germline V gene are MDHEN and SYDVKM. CDR3 coding DNA: TGTGCCAGCAGTGGGACAGGGGGTCGAAGTGAAAAACTGTTTTTT. Amino acid sequence: CASSGTGGRSEKLFF.

Sample share makes this clone medium-sized. The V call is TRBV19, the J call TRBJ1-1, with a possible D match to TRBD1 (5 bases). Trimming stripped 5 bases from V and 1 base from J, with 8 bases between. This CDR3 contains 13 residues. The germline V gene has CDR1 LNHDA and CDR2 SQIVND (reference sequence). CDR3 sequence: CASSRGENTEAFF. The DNA for the CDR3 is TGTGCCAGTAGTCGAGGGGAGAACACTGAAGCTTTCTTT. The whole variable domain, filled in from reference TRBV19 and TRBJ1-1, reads DGGITQSPKYLFRKEGQNVTLSCEQNLNHDAMYWYRQDPGQGLRLIYYSQIVNDFQKGDIAEGYSVSREKKESFPLTVTSAQKNPTAFYLCASSRGENTEAFFGQGTRLTVV.

This clone was counted between two and nine times. The rearrangement links TRBV28 to TRBJ1-2; D is ambiguous. Germline CDR1 MDHEN, CDR2 SYDVKM. The CDR3 length is 16 residues. The V and J ends lost 3 bases and 2 bases respectively, with 16 bases between them. CDR3: CASSFRARLGNYGYTF. The CDR3 coding sequence is TGTGCCAGCAGTTTCCGGGCACGGCTAGGGAACTATGGCTACACCTTC.

The CDR3 region has the DNA TGTGCCAGCAGCCCCTCGGGGGCGGTTGGTGAAAAACTGTTTTTT. Translated, it gives CASSPSGAVGEKLFF. The V call is TRBV27, the J call TRBJ1-4; possibly TRBD1 for D (6 bases). The V end lost 6 bases, the J end lost 7 bases, and 18 bases lay between the germline ends. CDR1 is MNHEY and CDR2 is SMNVEV in the germline V gene (reference sequence). The length of the CDR3 is 15 residues. The full variable domain, with the rest looked up from reference TRBV27 and TRBJ1-4, is EAQVTQNPRYLITVTGKKLTVTCSQNMNHEYMSWYRQDPGLGLRQIYYSMNVEVTDKGDVPEGYKVSRKEKRNFPLILESPSPNQTSLYFCASSPSGAVGEKLFFGSGTQLSVL.

V and J are TRBV19 and TRBJ2-6, with D perhaps given as TRBD1 or TRBD2 (5 bases each). CDR1 and CDR2 (germline): LNHDA, SQIVND (reference sequence). Trimming took 6 bases from V and 0 from J, leaving 15 bases between them. This CDR3 is 17 amino acids long. CDR3 residues: CASRVPGTNSGANVLTF. The CDR3 bases are TGTGCCAGTAGAGTGCCAGGGACGAACTCTGGGGCCAACGTCCTGACTTTC.

This clone came up once. The chain has TRBV12-5 and TRBJ1-2; D remains ambiguous. V lost 3 bases and J lost 4, with 6 bases in between. The germline V gene has CDR1 LGHNT and CDR2 FRNRAP. CDR3 length: 12 amino acids. The CDR3 sequence is CASGFSGYGYTF. DNA of the CDR3: TGTGCTAGTGGTTTCTCCGGCTATGGCTACACCTTC. The full variable domain, its missing parts supplied by reference TRBV12-5 and TRBJ1-2, is DARVTQTPRHKVTEMGQEVTMRCQPILGHNTVFWYRQTMMQGLELLAYFRNRAPLDDSGMPKDRFSAEMPDATLATLKIQPSEPRDSAVYFCASGFSGYGYTFGSGTRLTVV.

This chain connects TRBV9 to TRBJ2-1; 10 bases map to TRBD2. CDR1 is SGDLS, CDR2 YYNGEE, per germline. CDR3 length equals 15 residues. V lost 2 bases to trimming and J lost 5 bases; unmatched junction nucleotides: 4. The CDR3: CASSVIAGGNNEQFF. DNA for the CDR3: TGTGCCAGCAGCGTCATAGCGGGGGGAAACAATGAGCAGTTCTTC.

The table lists this clone with a few counts. This rearrangement joins TRBV19 to TRBJ1-5; D not resolved. Per the germline V gene, CDR1 is LNHDA and CDR2 is SQIVND (reference sequence). The CDR3 extends over 15 amino acids. Trimming removed 3 bases at V and 1 base at J, with 10 bases between. This chain's CDR3 is CASSMFGASNQPQHF. The CDR3 DNA sequence: TGTGCCAGTAGTATGTTCGGAGCAAGCAATCAGCCCCAGCATTTT.

This clone was recorded a few times. The V call is TRBV11-3, the J call TRBJ2-7; D is possibly TRBD1 (7 bases). This CDR3 is 14 amino acids long. Per germline, CDR1 SGHNT and CDR2 YENEEA. V was trimmed by 2 bases and J by 6 bases, leaving 14 bases between them. CDR3 residues: CASSLQGDLGEQYF. The CDR3 nucleotides are TGTGCCAGCAGCTTACAGGGGGACTTGGGCGAGCAGTACTTC.

By sample share, this clone is large. The chain links TRBV9 to TRBJ2-5, with TRBD2 matching over 9 bases. The length of the CDR3 is 15 residues. With 5 bases clipped from V and 5 bases from J, the junction kept 10 bases outside the gene matches. Germline CDR1 SGDLS, CDR2 YYNGEE. CDR3 sequence reads: CASSQRGALRETQYF. In nucleotides, the CDR3 is TGTGCCAGCAGTCAGCGGGGGGCCCTTAGGGAGACCCAGTACTTC.

Comments on this clone: One junction end does not reproduce the germline sequence, and a read error may be involved. The V call is TRBV28, the J call TRBJ2-6, with D maybe TRBD2 (6 bases). Germline assignment: CDR1 MDHEN and CDR2 SYDVKM. The CDR3 is 15 amino acids. This chain's CDR3 is CASSFNTGGANVLTF. The DNA for the CDR3 is TGTGCCAGCAGTTTCAACACGGGCGGGGCCAACGTCCTAACTTTC.

The chain combines TRBV14 with TRBJ1-1; D is unclear. Trimming took off 4 bases at V and 7 bases at J, with 16 bases between the two ends. The CDR3 is made up of 14 amino acids. Germline V gives CDR1 SGHDN, CDR2 FVKESK. CDR3 sequence reads: CASSPRGLSREAFF. CDR3 nucleotide sequence: TGTGCCAGCAGCCCGCGAGGCCTATCCCGTGAAGCTTTCTTT. The full variable domain, in which reference TRBV14 and TRBJ1-1 provide the parts outside the CDR3, is EAGVTQFPSHSVIEKGQTVTLRCDPISGHDNLYWYRRVMGKEIKFLLHFVKESKQDESGMPNNRFLAERTGGTYSTLKVQPAELEDSGVYFCASSPRGLSREAFFGQGTRLTVV.

This clone was observed a handful of times. The read finishes 1 residue shy of the CDR3 end, and the germline J gene is used to complete it. This chain uses TRBV6-1 with TRBJ1-5; D remains ambiguous. Germline V lookup: CDR1 MNHNS, CDR2 SASEGT. This CDR3 is 17 amino acids long. The V end lost 1 base, the J end lost 0 bases, and 13 bases lay between the germline ends. CDR3 amino acids: CASSEVDSFYSNQPQHF. CDR3 DNA, as far as it was read: TGTGCCAGCAGTGAAGTCGACTCCTTCTATAGCAATCAGCCCCAGCAT.

This clone is large in the sample. This chain links TRBV9 with TRBJ1-2; D gene ambiguous. The CDR3 sequence is 13 residues long. The germline V gene encodes CDR1 SGDLS and CDR2 YYNGEE. V was shortened by 0 bases and J by 8 bases, with 11 bases between the two germline ends. The CDR3 DNA reads TGTGCCAGCAGCGTAGTTTCTCTAATCGGCTACACCTTC. Protein sequence: CASSVVSLIGYTF.

V is TRBV28 and J is TRBJ1-2, with 7 positions matching TRBD1. This CDR3 has 14 amino acids. Losses at the gene ends were 2 bases for V and 3 bases for J; bases not matched to a gene: 3. From germline, CDR1 is MDHEN and CDR2 SYDVKM. For the CDR3, the DNA is TGTGCCAGCAGTTTAGACAGGGAGGACTATGGCTACACCTTC. Translated: CASSLDREDYGYTF.

V is TRBV19 and J is TRBJ1-6; D is uncertain. CDR1 and CDR2 from the germline V gene are LNHDA and SQIVND (reference sequence). V lost 0 bases to trimming and J lost 0 bases, with 15 bases between them. The CDR3 extends over 19 amino acids. The CDR3 nucleotides are TGTGCCAGTAGTATAGATACGGCGGACTCAAGCTCCTATAATTCACCCCTCCACTTT. Amino acid sequence: CASSIDTADSSSYNSPLHF.

This clone came up a few times. The genes are TRBV11-3 and TRBJ1-4, with TRBD1 identical over 7 bases. After removal of 5 bases from V and 4 bases from J, the junction contained 7 bases not matched to a gene. There are 15 residues in the CDR3. Germline-derived CDR1 and CDR2 are SGHNT and YENEEA. The CDR3 nucleotides read TGTGCCAGCAGCCTCAGGACAGGCTTTAATGAAAAACTGTTTTTT. Translating it yields CASSLRTGFNEKLFF.

The gene calls are TRBV19 and TRBJ2-1; 9 bases agree with TRBD2. J was trimmed by 9 bases and V by 1 base; bases with no gene match: 10. The CDR3 is 16 amino acids. Germline CDR1 and CDR2: LNHDA and SQIVND (reference sequence). The DNA of the CDR3 is TGTGCCAGTAGTATAGCCGGCGCTAGCGGGATTCCTGAGCAGTTCTTC. Its protein product is CASSIAGASGIPEQFF. The full variable domain, with the rest looked up from reference TRBV19 and TRBJ2-1, is DGGITQSPKYLFRKEGQNVTLSCEQNLNHDAMYWYRQDPGQGLRLIYYSQIVNDFQKGDIAEGYSVSREKKESFPLTVTSAQKNPTAFYLCASSIAGASGIPEQFFGPGTRLTVL.

This clone has only a few counts. The CDR3 DNA is TGTGCCAGTAGTATCAGCGGAGCAACTAATGAAAAACTGTTTTTT. Its translation is CASSISGATNEKLFF. The genes are TRBV19 and TRBJ1-4; D unresolved. This CDR3 comprises 15 residues. The germline V gene encodes CDR1 LNHDA and CDR2 SQIVND (reference sequence). Trimming pared 3 bases from V and 0 bases from J, leaving 8 bases between.

The genes are TRBV18 and TRBJ1-3, with D hard to call. Germline CDR1 is KGHSH and CDR2 is LQKENI. CDR3 length: 14 amino acids. V dropped 2 bases and J dropped 4 bases, with 9 bases sitting between them. The CDR3 here is CASSPSPGGNTIYF. In DNA form, the CDR3 reads TGTGCCAGCTCACCATCCCCCGGAGGAAACACCATATATTTT.

This clone was seen a few times. This chain uses TRBV25-1 with TRBJ2-7, with 9 bases lining up with TRBD1. CDR1 and CDR2 (germline): MGHDK, SYGVNS. With V trimmed by 5 bases and J by 5 bases, 7 bases remained unmatched. The CDR3 has 14 amino acids. The CDR3 region has the DNA TGTGCCAGCAGTCCACAGGGGGCGAAAAACGAGCAGTACTTC. This gives the protein CASSPQGAKNEQYF.

The rearrangement uses TRBV6-8 and TRBJ1-1, with D possibly matching TRBD1 (5 bases). The V end was cut by 7 bases, the J end by 1 base, with 13 bases between. Germline CDR1 and CDR2: MNHGY and SAAAGT. The CDR3 loop spans 14 amino acids. This CDR3 reads CASTQGGANTEAFF. CDR3 DNA: TGTGCCAGCACCCAGGGTGGGGCGAACACTGAAGCTTTCTTT.